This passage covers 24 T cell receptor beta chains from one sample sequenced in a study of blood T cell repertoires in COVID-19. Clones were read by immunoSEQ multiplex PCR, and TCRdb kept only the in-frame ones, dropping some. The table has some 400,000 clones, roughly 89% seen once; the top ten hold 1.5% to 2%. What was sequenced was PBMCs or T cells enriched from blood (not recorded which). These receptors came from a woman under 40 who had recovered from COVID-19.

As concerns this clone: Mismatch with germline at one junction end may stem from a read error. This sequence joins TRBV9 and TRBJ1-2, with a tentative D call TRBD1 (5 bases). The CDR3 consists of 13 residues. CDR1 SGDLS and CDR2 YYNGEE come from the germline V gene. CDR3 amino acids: CASSLGVGVSVAF. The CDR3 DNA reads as TGTGCCAGCAGCCTAGGGGTAGGGGTCTCCGTCGCCTTC.

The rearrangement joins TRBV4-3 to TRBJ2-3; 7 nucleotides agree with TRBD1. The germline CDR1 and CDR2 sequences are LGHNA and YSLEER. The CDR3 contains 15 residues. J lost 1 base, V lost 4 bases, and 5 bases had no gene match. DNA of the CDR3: TGCGCCAGCAGCCTGACCGGGACAGGCACAGATACGCAGTATTTT. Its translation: CASSLTGTGTDTQYF.

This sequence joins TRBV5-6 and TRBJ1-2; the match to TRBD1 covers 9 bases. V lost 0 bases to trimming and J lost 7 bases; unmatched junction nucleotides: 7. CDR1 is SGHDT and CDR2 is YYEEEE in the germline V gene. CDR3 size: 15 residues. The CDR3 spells CASSLDYRGLSGYTF. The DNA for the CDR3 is TGTGCCAGCAGCTTGGATTACAGGGGGCTTAGTGGCTACACCTTC.

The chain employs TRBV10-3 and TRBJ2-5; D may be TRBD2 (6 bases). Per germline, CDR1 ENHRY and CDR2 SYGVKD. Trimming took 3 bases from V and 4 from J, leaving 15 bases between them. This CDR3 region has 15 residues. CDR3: CAISDPTSPGETQYF. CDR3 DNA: TGTGCCATCAGTGATCCGACTAGTCCCGGAGAGACCCAGTACTTC.

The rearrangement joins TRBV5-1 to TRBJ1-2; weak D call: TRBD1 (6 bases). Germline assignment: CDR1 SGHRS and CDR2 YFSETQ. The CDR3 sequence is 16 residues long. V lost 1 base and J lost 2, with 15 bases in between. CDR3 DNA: TGCGCCAGCAGCTTGCCCCTGGACAGAGACAACTATGGCTACACCTTC. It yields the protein CASSLPLDRDNYGYTF. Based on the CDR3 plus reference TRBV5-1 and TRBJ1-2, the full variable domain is KAGVTQTPRYLIKTRGQQVTLSCSPISGHRSVSWYQQTPGQGLQFLFEYFSETQRNKGNFPGRFSGRQFSNSRSEMNVSTLELGDSALYLCASSLPLDRDNYGYTFGSGTRLTVV.

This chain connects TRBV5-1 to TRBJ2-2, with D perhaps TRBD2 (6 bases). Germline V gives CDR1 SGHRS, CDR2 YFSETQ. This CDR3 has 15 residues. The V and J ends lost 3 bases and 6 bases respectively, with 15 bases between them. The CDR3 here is CASSWDLGRPGELFF. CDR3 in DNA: TGCGCCAGCAGCTGGGACTTAGGACGGCCCGGGGAGCTGTTTTTT.

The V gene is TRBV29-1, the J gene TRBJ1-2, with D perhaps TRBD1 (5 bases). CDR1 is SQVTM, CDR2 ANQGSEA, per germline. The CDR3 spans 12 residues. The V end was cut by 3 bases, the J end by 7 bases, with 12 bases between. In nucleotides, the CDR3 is TGCAGCGTTGAGGTGGGGACTGGTGGCTACACCTTC. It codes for CSVEVGTGGYTF.

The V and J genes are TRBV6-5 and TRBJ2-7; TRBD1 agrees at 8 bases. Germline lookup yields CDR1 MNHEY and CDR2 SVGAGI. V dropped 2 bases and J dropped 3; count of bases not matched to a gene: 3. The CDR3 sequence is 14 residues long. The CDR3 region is CASSYGQGRYEQYF. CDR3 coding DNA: TGTGCCAGCAGTTACGGACAGGGACGCTACGAGCAGTACTTC.

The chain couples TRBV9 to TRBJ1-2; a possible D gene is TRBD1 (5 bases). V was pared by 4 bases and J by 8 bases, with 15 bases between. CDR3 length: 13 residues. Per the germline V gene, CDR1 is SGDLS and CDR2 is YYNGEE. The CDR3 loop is CASSPGGGDGYTF. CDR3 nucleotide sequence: TGTGCCAGCAGCCCGGGGGGAGGGGACGGCTACACCTTC.

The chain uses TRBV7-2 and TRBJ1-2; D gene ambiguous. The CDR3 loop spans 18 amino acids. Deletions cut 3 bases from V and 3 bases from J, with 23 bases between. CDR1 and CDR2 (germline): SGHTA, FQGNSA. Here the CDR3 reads CASSFIWLRLRSYYGYTF. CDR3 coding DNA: TGTGCCAGCAGCTTTATATGGCTCCGACTGAGGTCCTACTATGGCTACACCTTC.

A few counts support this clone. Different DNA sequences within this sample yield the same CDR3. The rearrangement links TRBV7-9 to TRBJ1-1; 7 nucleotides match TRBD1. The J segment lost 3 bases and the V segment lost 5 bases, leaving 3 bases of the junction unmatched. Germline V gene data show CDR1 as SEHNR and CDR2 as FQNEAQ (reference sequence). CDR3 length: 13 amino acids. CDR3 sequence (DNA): TGTGCCAGCAGCCCCACAGGGGACACTGAAGCTTTCTTT. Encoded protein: CASSPTGDTEAFF.

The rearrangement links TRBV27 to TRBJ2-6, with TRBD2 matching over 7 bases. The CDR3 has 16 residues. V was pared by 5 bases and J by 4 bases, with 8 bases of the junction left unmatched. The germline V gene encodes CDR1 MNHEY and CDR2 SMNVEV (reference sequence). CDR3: CASSRAGVNGANVLTF. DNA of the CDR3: TGTGCCAGCAGTCGGGCGGGAGTGAACGGGGCCAACGTCCTGACTTTC.

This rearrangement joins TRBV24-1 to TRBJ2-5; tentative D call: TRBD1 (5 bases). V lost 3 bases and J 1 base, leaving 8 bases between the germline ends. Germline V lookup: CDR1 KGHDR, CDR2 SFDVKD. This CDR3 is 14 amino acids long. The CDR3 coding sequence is TGTGCCACCAGTGATCCAGGGCCCCAAGAGACCCAGTACTTC. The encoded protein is CATSDPGPQETQYF.

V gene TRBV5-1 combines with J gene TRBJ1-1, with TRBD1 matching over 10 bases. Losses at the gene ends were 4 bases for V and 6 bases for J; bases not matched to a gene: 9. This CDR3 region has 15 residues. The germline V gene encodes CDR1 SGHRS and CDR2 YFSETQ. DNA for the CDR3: TGCGCCAGCAGCCCAATCGGGACAGGGGAAGCTGAAGCTTTCTTT. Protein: CASSPIGTGEAEAFF. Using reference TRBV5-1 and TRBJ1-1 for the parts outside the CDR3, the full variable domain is KAGVTQTPRYLIKTRGQQVTLSCSPISGHRSVSWYQQTPGQGLQFLFEYFSETQRNKGNFPGRFSGRQFSNSRSEMNVSTLELGDSALYLCASSPIGTGEAEAFFGQGTRLTVV.

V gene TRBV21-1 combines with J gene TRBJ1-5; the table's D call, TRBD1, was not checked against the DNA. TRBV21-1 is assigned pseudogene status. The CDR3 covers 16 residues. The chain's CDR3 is CASSKAGTEINQPQHF. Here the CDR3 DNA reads TGTGCCAGCAGCAAAGCAGGGACAGAGATCAATCAGCCCCAGCATTTT.

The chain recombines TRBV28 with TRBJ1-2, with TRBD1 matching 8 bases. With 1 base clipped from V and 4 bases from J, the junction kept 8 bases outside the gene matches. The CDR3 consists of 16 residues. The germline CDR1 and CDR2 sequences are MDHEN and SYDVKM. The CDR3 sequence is CASSLSGQGASYGYTF. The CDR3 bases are TGTGCCAGCAGTTTATCTGGGCAGGGGGCGAGCTATGGCTACACCTTC.

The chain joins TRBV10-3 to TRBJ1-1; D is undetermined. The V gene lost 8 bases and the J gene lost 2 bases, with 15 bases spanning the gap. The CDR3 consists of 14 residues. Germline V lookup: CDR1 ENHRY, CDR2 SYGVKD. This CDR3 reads CAIGSGKENTEAFF. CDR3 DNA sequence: TGTGCCATCGGGTCCGGGAAAGAAAACACTGAAGCTTTCTTT.

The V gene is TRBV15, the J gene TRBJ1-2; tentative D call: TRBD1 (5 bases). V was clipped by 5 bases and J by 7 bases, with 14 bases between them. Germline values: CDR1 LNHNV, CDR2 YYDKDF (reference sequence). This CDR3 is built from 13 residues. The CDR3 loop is CATSRQGLSGYTF. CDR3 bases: TGTGCCACCAGCCGCCAGGGATTAAGTGGCTACACCTTC.

CDR3 DNA: TGTGCCAGCTCACCGCGAGTCGAACTTAACTATGGCTACACCTTC. Translation: CASSPRVELNYGYTF. The chain uses TRBV18 and TRBJ1-2; D uncertain. There are 15 residues in the CDR3. CDR1 and CDR2 (germline): KGHSH, LQKENI. V lost 3 bases to trimming and J lost 1 base, with 12 bases between them.

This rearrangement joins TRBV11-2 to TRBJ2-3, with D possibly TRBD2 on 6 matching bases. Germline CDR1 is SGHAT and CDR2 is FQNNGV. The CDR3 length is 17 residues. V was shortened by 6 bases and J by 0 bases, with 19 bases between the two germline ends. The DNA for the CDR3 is TGTGCCAGCAGGTCCCGTAGCGGAGCGCCAAGCACAGATACGCAGTATTTT. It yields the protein CASRSRSGAPSTDTQYF.

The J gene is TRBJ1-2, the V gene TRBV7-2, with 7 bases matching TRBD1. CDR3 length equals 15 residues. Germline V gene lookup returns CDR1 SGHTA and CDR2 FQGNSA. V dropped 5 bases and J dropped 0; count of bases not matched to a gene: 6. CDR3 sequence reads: CASSKQGPSNYGYTF. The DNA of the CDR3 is TGTGCCAGCAGCAAACAGGGGCCTTCTAACTATGGCTACACCTTC.

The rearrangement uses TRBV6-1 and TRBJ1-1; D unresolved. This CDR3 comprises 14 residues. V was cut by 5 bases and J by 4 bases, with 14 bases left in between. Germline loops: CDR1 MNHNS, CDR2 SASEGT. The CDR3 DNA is TGTGCCAGCAGTCTGGACCGAGGGAGCACTGAAGCTTTCTTT. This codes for CASSLDRGSTEAFF.

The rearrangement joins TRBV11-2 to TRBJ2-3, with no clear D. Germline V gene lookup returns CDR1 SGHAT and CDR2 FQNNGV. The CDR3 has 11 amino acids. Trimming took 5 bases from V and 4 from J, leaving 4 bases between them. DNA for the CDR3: TGTGCCAGCAGCCGTGCAGATACGCAGTATTTT. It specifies CASSRADTQYF.

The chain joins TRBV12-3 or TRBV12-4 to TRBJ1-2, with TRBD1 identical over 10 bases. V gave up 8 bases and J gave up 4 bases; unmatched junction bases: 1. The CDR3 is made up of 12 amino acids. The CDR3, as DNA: TGTGCCAGCGGGACAGGGGTCTATGGCTACACCTTC. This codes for CASGTGVYGYTF.